This TCR beta chain was recovered during a study of glioma-infiltrating T cells after dendritic cell vaccination. Primers: 60 V beta forward and 13 J beta reverse. Method: immunoSEQ multiplex PCR; TCRdb's copy keeps in-frame clones and lacks some. The sample has tens of thousands of clones; roughly four fifths are singletons. Trimming took 1 base from V and 7 from J; bases not matched to a gene: 8. The germline V gene encodes CDR1 LGHNA and CDR2 YSLEER. This CDR3 has 16 amino acids. The time point was: after dendritic cell vaccination, including at tumor progression/relapse. The chain employs TRBV4-3 and TRBJ2-1, with 9 bases that match TRBD1. Here the sequenced sample was blood, taken after dendritic cell vaccination. The clonotype originates from a human donor with glioblastoma. As DNA, the CDR3 is TGCGCCAGCAGCCAAGCAGGGGGGACAGGGATAAATGAGCAGTTCTTC. Translated: CASSQAGGTGINEQFF.